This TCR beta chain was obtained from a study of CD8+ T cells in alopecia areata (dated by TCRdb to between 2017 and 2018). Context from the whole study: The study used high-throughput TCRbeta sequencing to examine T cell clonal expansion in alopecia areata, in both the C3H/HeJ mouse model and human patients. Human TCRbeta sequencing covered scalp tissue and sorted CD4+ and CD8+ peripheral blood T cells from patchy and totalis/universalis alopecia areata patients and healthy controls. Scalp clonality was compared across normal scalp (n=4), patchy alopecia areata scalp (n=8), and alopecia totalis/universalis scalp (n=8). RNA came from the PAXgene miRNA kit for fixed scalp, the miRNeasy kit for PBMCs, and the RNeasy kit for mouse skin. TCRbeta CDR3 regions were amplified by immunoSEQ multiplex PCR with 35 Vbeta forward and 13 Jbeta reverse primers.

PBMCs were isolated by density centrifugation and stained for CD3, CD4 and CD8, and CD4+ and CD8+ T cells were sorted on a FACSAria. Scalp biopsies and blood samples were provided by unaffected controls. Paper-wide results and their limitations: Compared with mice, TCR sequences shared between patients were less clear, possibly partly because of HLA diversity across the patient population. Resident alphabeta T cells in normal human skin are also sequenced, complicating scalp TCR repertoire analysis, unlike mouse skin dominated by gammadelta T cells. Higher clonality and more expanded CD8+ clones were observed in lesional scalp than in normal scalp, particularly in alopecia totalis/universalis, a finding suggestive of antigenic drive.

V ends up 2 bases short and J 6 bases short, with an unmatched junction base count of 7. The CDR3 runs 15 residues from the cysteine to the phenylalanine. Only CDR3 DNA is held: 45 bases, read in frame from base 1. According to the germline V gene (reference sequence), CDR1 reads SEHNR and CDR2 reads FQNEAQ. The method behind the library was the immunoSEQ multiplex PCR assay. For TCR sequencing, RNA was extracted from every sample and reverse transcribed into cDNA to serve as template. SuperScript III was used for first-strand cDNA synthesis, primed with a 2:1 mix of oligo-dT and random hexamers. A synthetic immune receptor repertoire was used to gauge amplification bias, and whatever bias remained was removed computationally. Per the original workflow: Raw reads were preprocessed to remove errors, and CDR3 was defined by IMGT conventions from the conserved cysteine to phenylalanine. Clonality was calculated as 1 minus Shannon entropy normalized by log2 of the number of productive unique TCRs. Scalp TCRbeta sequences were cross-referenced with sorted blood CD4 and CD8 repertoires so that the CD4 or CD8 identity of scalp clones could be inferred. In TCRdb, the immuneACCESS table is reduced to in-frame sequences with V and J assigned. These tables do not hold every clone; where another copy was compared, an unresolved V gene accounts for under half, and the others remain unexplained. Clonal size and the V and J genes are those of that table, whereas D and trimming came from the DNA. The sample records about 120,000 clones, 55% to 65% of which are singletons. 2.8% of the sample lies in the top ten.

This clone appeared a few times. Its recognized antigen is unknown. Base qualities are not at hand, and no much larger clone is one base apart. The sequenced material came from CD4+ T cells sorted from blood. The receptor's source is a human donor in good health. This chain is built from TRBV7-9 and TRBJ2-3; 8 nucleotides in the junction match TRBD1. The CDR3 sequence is CASSLYQGAEDTQYF. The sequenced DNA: TGTGCCAGCAGCTTATACCAGGGGGCAGAGGATACGCAGTATTTT.